This T cell receptor (beta chain) was sequenced for a study of T cell repertoires in cytomegalovirus infection. Study details: Signatures in public TCR beta sequences pointed to both CMV infection and matching HLA type.

MiXCR, run by TCRdb on the reads, gives a single entry per CDR3 protein. The sample records hundreds of thousands of distinct CDR3 sequences, 8% to 10% being singletons. The germline gives CDR1 MDHEN, CDR2 SYDVKM. The V and J ends lost 4 bases and 10 bases respectively, with 7 bases between them. The CDR3 is made up of 11 amino acids. In this sample, this clonotype turned up a few times. Its antigen is not identified. Overall study findings and caveats: Predominance within the ex vivo response was attributable to HLA-C-restricted CMV-specific TCR beta clonotypes. Cumulative public TCR beta family frequency identified CMV carriers with the relevant HLA.

Sequencing used PBMCs. This chain links TRBV28 with TRBJ1-4, with no clear D. The TCR comes from a human donor in good health (CMV status not recorded). Some clones in this sample may be carry-over from other donors' samples. This CDR3 reads CASSSLGKLFF. In DNA form, the CDR3 reads TGTGCCAGCAGTTCGTTAGGAAAACTGTTTTTT.